This TCR beta chain appears in the sequencing data of a study of T cell responses to AZD1222 COVID-19 vaccine. Clones were read by immunoSEQ multiplex PCR, and TCRdb kept only the in-frame ones, dropping some. The table records tens of thousands of clones, about 89% of them present only once. The CDR3 length is 13 residues. V was pared by 2 bases and J by 1 base, with 2 bases between. Study results and limitations: White British ancestry dominated among donors, who included more females, and clonal diversity was possibly underestimated. Seropositive status at baseline applied to only 5 or 6 AZD1222 recipients.

Comment on this clone: The antigen remains undetermined.

This specimen consisted of peripheral blood, obtained on day 0 of MenACWY control vaccination. The chain carries TRBV23-1 and TRBJ2-2; unclear D gene. Being an ORF, TRBV23-1 has a function that is uncertain. The sequence was obtained from an adult in good health. The CDR3 DNA reads as TGCGCCAGCAGTCAACGGAACACCGGGGAGCTGTTTTTT. This gives the protein CASSQRNTGELFF.